This T cell receptor (beta chain) derives from a study of type 1 regulatory T cells (dated by TCRdb to about 2021). The study in broad terms: An in vitro protocol by which a Tr1-enriched, alloantigen-specific CD4 T cell product named T-allo10 was generated was characterized in the study. T-allo10 was being tested clinically in patients with hematological malignancies who were undergoing allogeneic hematopoietic stem cell transplantation.

Spanning cysteine to phenylalanine, the CDR3 consists of 16 amino acids. Only CDR3 DNA remains: 48 bases, in frame from the first base. V is cut by 4 bases and J by 8 bases, and the space between the germline ends is 22 bases. The germline V gene encodes CDR1 SGHRS and CDR2 YFSETQ. Specificity for host alloantigens, anergy, and the capacity for alloantigen-specific suppression were described as properties of donor-derived T-allo10 cells. This clonotype is classified as medium-sized (0.01 to 0.1%). No antigen is known for it. Per-base qualities were not stored, and no clone one base away is much larger. Sequencer: Illumina MiSeq. TCRdb reworked the public reads: Q25 trimming with fastp, MiXCR clone assembly, productive beta chains retained. Each CDR3 protein appears once, grouped with its most common genes and DNA. This sample has several thousand distinct CDR3 sequences in its table, and about 30% of those were observed once. The ten largest make up around 7.7% of the sample.

The V gene is TRBV5-1 and the J gene is TRBJ2-1; the D segment could be TRBD2, given 7 matching bases. The sequenced material came from cultured T cells, either the whole culture or a sorted T cell fraction (not recorded which). The cell subset or site label for this specimen denotes: Tr1-enriched cell product generated in vitro against host alloantigens. The receptor's source is a human donor in good health. The CDR3 is CASSLVDSRLAYEQFF. The DNA sequence follows: TGCGCCAGCAGCCTCGTGGACAGCCGACTAGCCTATGAGCAGTTCTTC.